The 28 T cell receptor beta chains below come from one sample, sequenced in a study of blood T cell repertoires in COVID-19. Produced via immunoSEQ multiplex PCR; TCRdb's table is partial and in-frame only. The sample shows approximately 500,000 clones, approximately 90% of them seen only once. Sequencing input: PBMCs or T cells enriched from blood (not recorded which). The receptors were sampled from a middle-aged woman who had recovered from COVID-19.

The chain couples TRBV27 to TRBJ1-2; TRBD1 aligns across 8 bases. Germline loops: CDR1 MNHEY, CDR2 SMNVEV (reference sequence). Unmatched junction bases numbered 12, after V lost 4 bases and J lost 8 bases. The CDR3 runs 15 residues. As DNA, the CDR3 is TGTGCCAGCAGTTCGGACAGGGAGCAAACAAGGGGCTACACCTTC. As protein: CASSSDREQTRGYTF.

The gene calls are TRBV11-2 and TRBJ2-2; 7 bases map to TRBD2. Germline CDR1 reads SGHAT; CDR2 reads FQNNGV. The CDR3 is 15 residues long. The V segment lost 6 bases and the J segment 5 bases; nucleotides outside the gene matches: 9. This CDR3 reads CASRRGGVETGELFF. The DNA for the CDR3 is TGTGCCAGCAGACGGGGAGGGGTAGAGACCGGGGAGCTGTTTTTT.

The chain links TRBV7-2 to TRBJ2-5, with 11 bases that match TRBD1. From germline, CDR1 is SGHTA and CDR2 FQGNSA. The CDR3 spans 18 residues. The ends lost 3 bases at V and 5 bases at J; junction bases unmatched: 14. CDR3 bases: TGTGCCAGCAGCTTCCCATTTACCGGGACAGGGGGTCGTGAGACCCAGTACTTC. Its protein is CASSFPFTGTGGRETQYF.

CDR3 sequence (DNA): TGTGCCAGCAGCTTAGTGTGGACAGGGTCTGGAAACACCATATATTTT. Protein: CASSLVWTGSGNTIYF. The chain joins TRBV7-9 to TRBJ1-3; 8 bases are a match to TRBD1. The CDR3 covers 16 residues. From germline, CDR1 is SEHNR and CDR2 FQNEAQ (reference sequence). V trimming: 1 base; J trimming: 1 base; junction bases outside the gene matches: 3. The whole variable domain, remainder taken from reference TRBV7-9 and TRBJ1-3, is DTGVSQNPRHKITKRGQNVTFRCDPISEHNRLYWYRQTLGQGPEFLTYFQNEAQLEKSRLLSDRFSAERPKGSFSTLEIQRTEQGDSAMYLCASSLVWTGSGNTIYFGEGSWLTVV.

Comment on this clone: Within the sample, other DNA sequences also encode this same CDR3. The chain combines TRBV7-2 with TRBJ1-1; D unresolved. V lost 1 base to trimming and J lost 1 base, with 4 bases between them. The germline gives CDR1 SGHTA, CDR2 FQGNSA. The CDR3 contains 13 residues. For the CDR3, the DNA is TGTGCCAGCAGCTTAGATAGGAACACTGAAGCTTTCTTT. The encoded protein is CASSLDRNTEAFF.

The chain couples TRBV5-1 to TRBJ1-1, with no clear D. The V end was cut by 0 bases, the J end by 0 bases, with 12 bases between. The CDR3 has 16 residues. Germline CDR1 is SGHRS and CDR2 is YFSETQ. The CDR3 loop reads CASSLAVEEMNTEAFF. CDR3 DNA: TGCGCCAGCAGCTTGGCCGTGGAGGAGATGAACACTGAAGCTTTCTTT.

V and J are TRBV19 and TRBJ1-3, with TRBD1 identical over 8 bases. V gave up 5 bases and J gave up 3 bases; unmatched junction bases: 6. The CDR3 has 15 residues. Germline loops: CDR1 LNHDA, CDR2 SQIVND (reference sequence). CDR3 region: CASSLTGGNGNTIYF. In DNA, the CDR3 is TGTGCCAGTAGTCTAACAGGGGGAAATGGAAACACCATATATTTT.

V and J are TRBV5-4 and TRBJ2-7, with a possible D match to TRBD1 (6 bases). Trimming removed 0 bases from V and 0 bases from J, with 7 bases in between. This CDR3 is 14 amino acids long. Germline CDR1 and CDR2: SGHNT and YYREEE (reference sequence). This CDR3 reads CASSLADSSYEQYF. Here the CDR3 DNA reads TGTGCCAGCAGCTTGGCGGACAGCTCCTACGAGCAGTACTTC.

The chain employs TRBV5-6 and TRBJ1-2; D not certain. Germline V lookup: CDR1 SGHDT, CDR2 YYEEEE. The CDR3 runs 15 residues. Trimming took 0 bases from V and 0 from J, leaving 9 bases between them. CDR3 DNA: TGTGCCAGCAGCTTGGGACACCATGCTAACTATGGCTACACCTTC. Residues: CASSLGHHANYGYTF.

Written as DNA, the CDR3 is TGCGCCAGCATCCCGACAGGGGCCCACGAGCAGTACTTC. It translates to CASIPTGAHEQYF. V is TRBV10-1 and J is TRBJ2-7; TRBD1 matches at 8 bases. The J segment lost 5 bases and the V segment lost 7 bases, leaving 7 bases of the junction unmatched. Germline V CDR1 and CDR2: WNHNN, SYGVQD (reference sequence). The CDR3 loop spans 13 amino acids.

The chain has TRBV11-3 and TRBJ2-1, with 13 bases fitting TRBD2. The germline V gene encodes CDR1 SGHNT and CDR2 YENEEA. J was trimmed by 2 bases and V by 5 bases; bases with no gene match: 6. This CDR3 has 17 residues. CDR3 in DNA: TGTGCCAGCAGCGCCGGGACTAGCGGGACCCCCTACAATGAGCAGTTCTTC. Amino acids: CASSAGTSGTPYNEQFF.

The chain is built from TRBV2 and TRBJ1-5; 8 bases agree with TRBD1. The CDR3 loop spans 13 amino acids. Germline loops: CDR1 SNHLY, CDR2 FYNNEI. The junction had 1 base not matched to a gene; V was cut back by 4 bases and J by 5 bases. The CDR3 coding sequence is TGTGCCAGCAGTGGACAGGGGTATCAGCCCCAGCATTTT. Amino acids: CASSGQGYQPQHF.

The chain couples TRBV27 to TRBJ1-1; perhaps TRBD1 as D (6 bases). V lost 3 bases to trimming and J lost 0 bases, with 8 bases between them. The CDR3 extends over 14 amino acids. Germline loops: CDR1 MNHEY, CDR2 SMNVEV (reference sequence). In DNA, the CDR3 is TGTGCCAGCAGTTTCGACAGGATGAACACTGAAGCTTTCTTT. Amino acids: CASSFDRMNTEAFF.

Here the CDR3 reads CASSLPGVTEAFF. The CDR3 bases are TGTGCCAGCAGCTTGCCGGGGGTCACTGAAGCTTTCTTT. The rearrangement uses TRBV5-8 and TRBJ1-1, with D perhaps TRBD1 (5 bases). Germline V gene data show CDR1 as SGHTS and CDR2 as YDEGEE. Trimming left V 1 base short and J 4 bases short, with 8 bases between. The CDR3 spans 13 residues. Combining the CDR3 with reference TRBV5-8 and TRBJ1-1 gives the whole variable domain EAGVTQSPTHLIKTRGQQATLRCSPISGHTSVYWYQQALGLGLQFLLWYDEGEERNRGNFPPRFSGRQFPNYSSELNVNALELEDSALYLCASSLPGVTEAFFGQGTRLTVV.

The chain combines TRBV27 with TRBJ1-5; D ambiguous. The CDR3 has 14 amino acids. V dropped 7 bases and J dropped 0 bases, with 10 bases sitting between them. Germline values: CDR1 MNHEY, CDR2 SMNVEV (reference sequence). CDR3 loop: CASNVTPSNQPQHF. CDR3 DNA: TGTGCCAGCAACGTAACACCTAGCAATCAGCCCCAGCATTTT.

The rearrangement joins TRBV5-8 to TRBJ2-7, with TRBD1 identical over 9 bases. Germline-derived CDR1 and CDR2 are SGHTS and YDEGEE. This CDR3 spans 18 amino acids. The ends lost 3 bases at V and 6 bases at J; junction bases unmatched: 19. Here the CDR3 DNA reads TGTGCCAGCAGCTCTTCCATCGACAGGGGGTTTCGATCTGTCGAGCAGTACTTC. Its translation: CASSSSIDRGFRSVEQYF.

The chain joins TRBV10-1 to TRBJ2-2, with D unresolved. V lost 6 bases, J lost 7 bases, and 15 bases lay in between. CDR1 WNHNN and CDR2 SYGVQD come from the germline V gene (reference sequence). The CDR3 spans 14 residues. CDR3 protein: CASRSSFRSGELFF. DNA of the CDR3: TGCGCCAGCAGGAGTAGCTTCCGTAGCGGGGAGCTGTTTTTT.

The chain combines TRBV5-6 with TRBJ2-7; D not certain. This CDR3 comprises 13 residues. Germline loops: CDR1 SGHDT, CDR2 YYEEEE. Trimming shortened V by 3 bases and J by 7 bases, and 14 bases separated the two germline ends. The CDR3 DNA reads TGTGCCAGCAGCTCCTACACAGTTCGGGAGCAGTACTTC. Translating gives CASSSYTVREQYF.

V gene TRBV11-3 combines with J gene TRBJ2-5, with 8 positions matching TRBD2. CDR3 size: 14 residues. CDR1 is SGHNT, CDR2 YENEEA, per germline. V was clipped by 8 bases and J by 2 bases; unmatched bases: 7. The CDR3 reads CASSGRDLQETQYF. The CDR3, as DNA: TGTGCCAGCTCCGGGAGGGATCTTCAAGAGACCCAGTACTTC. Combining the CDR3 with reference TRBV11-3 and TRBJ2-5 gives the whole variable domain EAGVVQSPRYKIIEKKQPVAFWCNPISGHNTLYWYLQNLGQGPELLIRYENEEAVDDSQLPKDRFSAERLKGVDSTLKIQPAELGDSAVYLCASSGRDLQETQYFGPGTRLLVL.

The rearrangement uses TRBV30 and TRBJ1-5; 8 bases line up with TRBD1. Germline V gene sequence: CDR1 GTSNPN, CDR2 SVGIG (reference sequence). The CDR3 has 13 amino acids. V trimming: 2 bases; J trimming: 7 bases; junction bases outside the gene matches: 4. Written as DNA, the CDR3 is TGTGCCTGGAGTCTGGACAGGGAGCAGCCCCAGCATTTT. This sequence encodes CAWSLDREQPQHF.

The V call is TRBV27, the J call TRBJ1-2; D is possibly TRBD1 (6 bases). The germline V gene has CDR1 MNHEY and CDR2 SMNVEV (reference sequence). This CDR3 has 13 amino acids. V lost 7 bases and J 4 bases, leaving 13 bases between the germline ends. CDR3 residues: CASTSGTRYGYTF. The CDR3 DNA follows: TGTGCCAGCACCTCCGGGACACGCTATGGCTACACCTTC.

The chain employs TRBV6-5 and TRBJ2-7, with TRBD2 matching over 7 bases. J gave up 2 bases and V 0 bases, and 4 bases lay outside the gene matches. The CDR3 is 15 amino acids. Germline V gives CDR1 MNHEY, CDR2 SVGAGI. The CDR3 protein is CASSYSGGAPYEQYF. For the CDR3, the DNA is TGTGCCAGCAGTTACTCGGGAGGGGCTCCCTACGAGCAGTACTTC.

This chain links TRBV7-7 with TRBJ2-2; tentative D call: TRBD1 (6 bases). CDR3 length: 15 amino acids. V lost 6 bases and J lost 0, with 11 bases in between. Germline V lookup: CDR1 SSHAT, CDR2 FNYEAQ (reference sequence). CDR3 nucleotide sequence: TGTGCCAGCAGAACCGGGACATCGAACACCGGGGAGCTGTTTTTT. The encoded protein is CASRTGTSNTGELFF. Drawing the rest from reference TRBV7-7 and TRBJ2-2, the complete variable domain is GAGVSQSPRYKVTKRGQDVTLRCDPISSHATLYWYQQALGQGPEFLTYFNYEAQPDKSGLPSDRFSAERPEGSISTLTIQRTEQRDSAMYRCASRTGTSNTGELFFGEGSRLTVL.

This chain connects TRBV29-1 to TRBJ1-2; perhaps TRBD1 as D (6 bases). Germline CDR1 reads SQVTM; CDR2 reads ANQGSEA. V gave up 6 bases and J gave up 2 bases, with 13 bases separating them. This CDR3 is built from 13 residues. CDR3 nucleotide sequence: TGCAGCGTGATAACAGGGTGGAACTATGGCTACACCTTC. It encodes CSVITGWNYGYTF.

J is TRBJ2-3 and V is TRBV7-2, with 12 positions matching TRBD2. CDR1 is SGHTA and CDR2 is FQGNSA in the germline V gene. J lost 5 bases, V lost 5 bases, and 5 bases had no gene match. This CDR3 comprises 15 residues. The chain's CDR3 is CASSPGLAGRDTQYF. DNA of the CDR3: TGTGCCAGCAGCCCGGGACTAGCGGGCAGAGATACGCAGTATTTT.

The V gene is TRBV5-1, the J gene TRBJ1-2; possible D gene TRBD1, 5 bases. This CDR3 has 14 residues. The V gene's germline CDR1 is SGHRS and CDR2 YFSETQ. V was shortened by 0 bases and J by 2 bases, with 8 bases between the two germline ends. The CDR3 bases are TGCGCCAGCAGCTTGGGTGGGGGGAACTATGGCTACACCTTC. Amino acid sequence: CASSLGGGNYGYTF.

J is TRBJ1-5 and V is TRBV6-4; tentatively, D is TRBD1 (6 bases). The V gene lost 7 bases and the J gene lost 3 bases, with 16 bases spanning the gap. Looked up from germline, CDR1 is MRHNA and CDR2 is SNTAGT. The CDR3 is 15 residues long. CDR3 protein: CASKRTATYNQPQHF. As DNA, the CDR3 is TGTGCCAGCAAACGGACAGCGACTTACAATCAGCCCCAGCATTTT.

The V call is TRBV19, the J call TRBJ2-1; 10 nucleotides align to TRBD1. The V segment lost 5 bases and the J segment 4 bases; nucleotides outside the gene matches: 5. The CDR3 length is 15 residues. CDR1 and CDR2 from the germline V gene are LNHDA and SQIVND (reference sequence). For the CDR3, the DNA is TGTGCCAGTAGTCCCTCGGGACAGGGGTACAATGAGCAGTTCTTC. Translated: CASSPSGQGYNEQFF.